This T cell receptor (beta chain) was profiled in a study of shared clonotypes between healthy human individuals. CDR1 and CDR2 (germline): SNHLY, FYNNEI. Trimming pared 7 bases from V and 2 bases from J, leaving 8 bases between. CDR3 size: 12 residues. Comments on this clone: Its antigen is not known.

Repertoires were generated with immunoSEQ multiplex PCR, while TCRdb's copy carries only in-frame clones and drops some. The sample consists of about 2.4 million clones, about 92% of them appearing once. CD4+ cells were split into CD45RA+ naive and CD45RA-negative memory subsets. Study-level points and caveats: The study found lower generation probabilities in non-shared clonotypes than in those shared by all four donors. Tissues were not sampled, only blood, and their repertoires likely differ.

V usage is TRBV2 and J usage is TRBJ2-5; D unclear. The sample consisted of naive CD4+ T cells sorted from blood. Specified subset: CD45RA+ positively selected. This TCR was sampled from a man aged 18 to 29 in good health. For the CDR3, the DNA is TGTGCCAGCACCGTAACGCAAGAGACCCAGTACTTC. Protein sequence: CASTVTQETQYF. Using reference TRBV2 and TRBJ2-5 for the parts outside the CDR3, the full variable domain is EPEVTQTPSHQVTQMGQEVILRCVPISNHLYFYWYRQILGQKVEFLVSFYNNEISEKSEIFDDQFSVERPDGSNFTLKIRSTKLEDSAMYFCASTVTQETQYFGPGTRLLVL.